Sequencing of this TCR beta chain was carried out in a study of Graves' ophthalmopathy and Graves' hyperthyroidism. As the template, RNA transcripts were used to amplify TCR beta CDR3 regions. HTBI-primed RT-PCR formed the first round, and a multiplex PCR formed the second. TCRdb ran MiXCR on the multiplex PCR reads and lists one entry per CDR3 protein. The sample holds 150,000 or so distinct CDR3 sequences, about 40% seen once. This clonotype showed up many times. Its antigen is unidentified. Ophthalmopathy-affected donors exhibited moderate-to-severe activity, CAS ≥3, NOSPECS ≥4, and duration under 3 months. Germline V gene data show CDR1 as SGHRS and CDR2 as YFSETQ. CDR3 size: 13 residues. V was shortened by 4 bases and J by 2 bases, with 10 bases between the two germline ends. General observations from the study: The model predicted ophthalmopathy progression with about 70% sensitivity and around 72% specificity. Stable hyperthyroidism and ophthalmopathy were told apart by a 13-signature model, which achieved 85% to 90% sensitivity and almost 82% specificity.

The sequence derives from a woman in her 40s with Graves' ophthalmopathy. This chain uses TRBV5-1 with TRBJ2-7; D possibly uses TRBD1 or TRBD2 (6 bases each). Sequenced input: peripheral blood. The CDR3 spells CASSGRTAYEQYF. The CDR3, as DNA: TGCGCCAGCAGCGGGAGGACAGCCTACGAGCAGTACTTC.